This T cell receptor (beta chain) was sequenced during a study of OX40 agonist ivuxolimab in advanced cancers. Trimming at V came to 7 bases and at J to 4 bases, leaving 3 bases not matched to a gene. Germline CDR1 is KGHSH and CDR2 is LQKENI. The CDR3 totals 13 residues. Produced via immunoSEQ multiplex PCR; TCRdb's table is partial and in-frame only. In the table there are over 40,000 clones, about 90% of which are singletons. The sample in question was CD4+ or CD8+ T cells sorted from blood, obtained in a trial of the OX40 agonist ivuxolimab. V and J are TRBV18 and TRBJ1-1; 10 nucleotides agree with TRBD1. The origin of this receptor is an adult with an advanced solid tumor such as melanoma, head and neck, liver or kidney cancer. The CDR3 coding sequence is TGTGCCAGCTTAAGGACAGGGGGCACTGAAGCTTTCTTT. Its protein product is CASLRTGGTEAFF.